Shown below are 27 T cell receptor beta chains from a single sample sequenced in a study of T cells in Graves' hyperthyroidism and ophthalmopathy. TCR beta CDR3 sequences were amplified from RNA transcripts. First-round RT-PCR with HTBI primers amplified the TCR CDR3 region. TCRdb re-called the multiplex PCR reads through MiXCR, storing one row per CDR3 protein. The sample consists of 600,000 or so distinct CDR3 sequences, roughly 15% of them appearing once. The sample comprised blood. These receptor sequences come from a woman aged 50 to 65 with Graves' ophthalmopathy.

The rearrangement links TRBV6-1 to TRBJ2-1; D unclear. In germline, CDR1 is MNHNS, CDR2 SASEGT. V was shortened by 5 bases and J by 9 bases, with 11 bases between the two germline ends. The CDR3 sequence is 12 residues long. CDR3 region: CASSYVGREQFF. In nucleotides, the CDR3 is TGTGCCAGCAGTTACGTGGGTCGTGAGCAGTTCTTC.

J is TRBJ1-4 and V is TRBV20-1; D is ambiguous. The CDR3 runs to 12 residues. Germline V gene data show CDR1 as DFQATT and CDR2 as SNEGSKA (reference sequence). The germline V and J ends were trimmed by 1 base and 7 bases, with 7 bases remaining between them. In DNA, the CDR3 is TGCAGTGCTAGAGTTGTAGCTGAAAAACTGTTTTTT. Its protein is CSARVVAEKLFF.

This chain links TRBV10-3 with TRBJ2-1; the D gene is possibly TRBD2 (5 bases). With 4 bases removed from V and 2 bases from J, the gap between germline ends came to 6 bases. Germline assignment: CDR1 ENHRY and CDR2 SYGVKD. CDR3 length equals 13 residues. CDR3 sequence: CAISAGTYNEQFF. The CDR3 bases are TGTGCCATCAGTGCCGGGACCTACAATGAGCAGTTCTTC.

This clonotype appeared many times. V gene TRBV2 combines with J gene TRBJ1-2; D gene uncertain. Between the trimmed V and J ends, which lost 1 base and 4 bases, there was a span of 13 bases. This CDR3 has 15 amino acids. Germline V gives CDR1 SNHLY, CDR2 FYNNEI. The CDR3 spells CASSEGLGFIYGYTF. The CDR3 nucleotides read TGTGCCAGCAGTGAAGGGTTGGGCTTTATCTATGGCTACACCTTC.

In its sample, this clonotype was seen many times. CDR3 amino acids: CAISVGGNSGNEQFF. In DNA form, the CDR3 reads TGTGCCATCAGTGTAGGCGGGAACTCGGGCAATGAGCAGTTCTTC. V gene TRBV10-3 combines with J gene TRBJ2-1; the D gene is possibly TRBD2 (6 bases). The CDR3 spans 15 residues. Germline V lookup: CDR1 ENHRY, CDR2 SYGVKD. Trimming pared 4 bases from V and 6 bases from J, leaving 16 bases between.

This clonotype was found many times. As DNA, the CDR3 is TGTGCCAGTAGAAACGCGGATTTGCGGAAAACCTACAATGAGCAGTTCTTC. The encoded protein is CASRNADLRKTYNEQFF. This sequence joins TRBV19 and TRBJ2-1, with D unclear. This CDR3 is built from 17 residues. The V gene's germline CDR1 is LNHDA and CDR2 SQIVND (reference sequence). Trimming took 6 bases from V and 2 from J, leaving 20 bases between them.

This clonotype was observed many times. The J gene is TRBJ2-7, the V gene TRBV20-1, with 9 bases fitting TRBD2. The CDR3 loop spans 15 amino acids. In germline, CDR1 is DFQATT, CDR2 SNEGSKA (reference sequence). Losses at the gene ends were 0 bases for V and 3 bases for J; bases not matched to a gene: 6. The CDR3 reads CSARDHLAGNYEQYF. CDR3 in DNA: TGCAGTGCTAGAGACCATCTAGCGGGGAACTACGAGCAGTACTTC.

This clonotype was recorded many times. This chain uses TRBV7-3 with TRBJ2-3; D is possibly TRBD1 or TRBD2 (6 bases each). The germline V gene encodes CDR1 SGHTA and CDR2 FQGTGA. Trimming removed 5 bases from V and 0 bases from J, with 12 bases in between. The CDR3 runs 15 residues. DNA for the CDR3: TGTGCCAGCAGCGGAGGGACATATAGCACAGATACGCAGTATTTT. This translates into CASSGGTYSTDTQYF. Combining the CDR3 with reference TRBV7-3 and TRBJ2-3 gives the whole variable domain GAGVSQTPSNKVTEKGKYVELRCDPISGHTALYWYRQSLGQGPEFLIYFQGTGAADDSGLPNDRFFAVRPEGSVSTLKIQRTERGDSAVYLCASSGGTYSTDTQYFGPGTRLTVL.

This clonotype was observed many times. This rearrangement joins TRBV18 to TRBJ1-3; no firm D call. Germline V CDR1 and CDR2: KGHSH, LQKENI. The V end lost 1 base, the J end lost 5 bases, and 6 bases lay between the germline ends. The CDR3 sequence is 13 residues long. CDR3 bases: TGTGCCAGCTCACCACAAGAGAGAAACACCATATATTTT. Encoded protein: CASSPQERNTIYF.

This clonotype was recorded many times. For the CDR3, the DNA is TGTGCCAGCAGCTCAGGACAGGGATACACAGATACGCAGTATTTT. It encodes CASSSGQGYTDTQYF. The chain carries TRBV7-3 and TRBJ2-3, with 8 bases that match TRBD1. The CDR3 runs 15 residues. The V gene end was trimmed by 4 bases and the J gene end by 2 bases; junction bases not matched to a gene: 5. CDR1 SGHTA and CDR2 FQGTGA come from the germline V gene.

This clonotype was seen at least ten times. V is TRBV2 and J is TRBJ1-2; no firm D call. The V end was cut by 3 bases, the J end by 3 bases, with 8 bases between. Looked up from germline, CDR1 is SNHLY and CDR2 is FYNNEI. This CDR3 is 13 amino acids long. The CDR3 loop reads CASSDDRHYGYTF. The CDR3 DNA follows: TGTGCCAGCAGTGATGACCGCCACTATGGCTACACCTTC.

The V gene is TRBV9, the J gene TRBJ1-2, with D perhaps TRBD1 (6 bases). V lost 2 bases and J 2 bases, leaving 10 bases between the germline ends. Germline V gene data show CDR1 as SGDLS and CDR2 as YYNGEE. This CDR3 has 14 residues. DNA of the CDR3: TGTGCCAGCAGCGTGGGGGACAAAAACTATGGCTACACCTTC. This sequence encodes CASSVGDKNYGYTF.

This clonotype showed up many times. This chain connects TRBV6-2 or TRBV6-3 to TRBJ2-5; D may be TRBD1 or TRBD2 (5 bases each). This CDR3 contains 15 residues. Germline lookup yields CDR1 MNHEY and CDR2 SVGEGT. Deletions cut 6 bases from V and 0 bases from J, with 14 bases between. The CDR3 coding sequence is TGTGCCAGCAGACCGGGACCTACGTACCAAGAGACCCAGTACTTC. Amino acids: CASRPGPTYQETQYF.

The chain combines TRBV10-3 with TRBJ2-2; 10 bases are shared with TRBD1. The germline gives CDR1 ENHRY, CDR2 SYGVKD. There are 15 residues in the CDR3. Trimming took 10 bases from V and 1 from J; bases not matched to a gene: 6. The CDR3 DNA sequence: TGTGCCAGTACCCGGGACAGGGGGAACACCGGGGAGCTGTTTTTT. Translation: CASTRDRGNTGELFF.

Comment on this clonotype: A much bigger clone sits one base away, suggesting this may be a read error. The chain links TRBV6-5 to TRBJ2-1, with 10 bases that match TRBD2. This CDR3 has 16 amino acids. Per the germline V gene, CDR1 is MNHEY and CDR2 is SVGAGI. The CDR3 sequence is CARSYHLAGVKNEQFF. The CDR3 nucleotides are TGTGCCAGGAGTTATCACCTAGCGGGAGTGAAGAATGAGCAGTTCTTC.

The chain couples TRBV7-6 to TRBJ2-2, with D hard to call. Germline V gene data show CDR1 as SGHVS and CDR2 as FNYEAQ. Trimming pared 1 base from V and 7 bases from J, leaving 7 bases between. The CDR3 runs 13 residues. CDR3 coding DNA: TGTGCCAGCAGCTTAGGTGGGGTCGGGGAGCTGTTTTTT. Translated, it gives CASSLGGVGELFF.

Ten or more counts support this clonotype. The chain employs TRBV9 and TRBJ2-7; 12 bases match TRBD2. The CDR3 sequence is 16 residues long. CDR1 is SGDLS, CDR2 YYNGEE, per germline. J lost 4 bases, V lost 0 bases, and 5 bases had no gene match. Here the CDR3 DNA reads TGTGCCAGCAGCGTAGGCCTTCTAGCGGGAGGGTACGAGCAGTACTTC. As protein: CASSVGLLAGGYEQYF.

This clonotype has at least ten counts. The chain recombines TRBV11-2 with TRBJ1-2, with 9 bases that match TRBD1. Trimming removed 3 bases from V and 7 bases from J; junction bases left unmatched: 6. This CDR3 spans 14 amino acids. The germline CDR1 and CDR2 sequences are SGHAT and FQNNGV. The CDR3: CASSFRDRVFGYTF. Written as DNA, the CDR3 is TGTGCCAGCAGCTTCCGGGACAGGGTTTTTGGCTACACCTTC. Full variable domain (rest looked up from reference TRBV11-2 and TRBJ1-2): EAGVAQSPRYKIIEKRQSVAFWCNPISGHATLYWYQQILGQGPKLLIQFQNNGVVDDSQLPKDRFSAERLKGVDSTLKIQPAKLEDSAVYLCASSFRDRVFGYTFGSGTRLTVV.

This clonotype has a count of ten or more. The gene calls are TRBV28 and TRBJ2-7; perhaps TRBD1 as D (6 bases). This CDR3 spans 15 amino acids. Trimming left V 6 bases short and J 4 bases short, with 19 bases between. Germline CDR1 is MDHEN and CDR2 is SYDVKM. This chain's CDR3 is CASSPARGGLYEQYF. CDR3 sequence (DNA): TGTGCCAGCAGCCCCGCCAGGGGTGGGTTATACGAGCAGTACTTC.

Ten or more counts support this clonotype. The V gene is TRBV29-1, the J gene TRBJ2-1, with 14 bases identical to TRBD2. The V gene end was trimmed by 7 bases and the J gene end by 3 bases; junction bases not matched to a gene: 5. Germline V gene data show CDR1 as SQVTM and CDR2 as ANQGSEA. The CDR3 consists of 15 residues. The DNA for the CDR3 is TGCAGCGGACGACTAGCGGGAGGGATCTACAATGAGCAGTTCTTC. Translating gives CSGRLAGGIYNEQFF.

This clonotype has a count of ten or more. This chain connects TRBV3-1 to TRBJ1-1, with 7 bases that match TRBD1. This CDR3 is 14 amino acids long. V dropped 5 bases and J dropped 9; count of bases not matched to a gene: 12. CDR1 and CDR2 (germline): LGHDT, YNNKEL (reference sequence). The CDR3 DNA reads as TGTGCCAGCAGCATGAAACCGGGACAGAAAAAAGCTTTCTTT. Its translation is CASSMKPGQKKAFF.

The table lists this clonotype with a few counts. In nucleotides, the CDR3 is TGTGCCAGTAGTATAATGGGAACTGAAGCTTTCTTT. It codes for CASSIMGTEAFF. The chain combines TRBV19 with TRBJ1-1; no firm D call. Germline V CDR1 and CDR2: LNHDA, SQIVND (reference sequence). The CDR3 has 12 residues. Trimming removed 2 bases from V and 5 bases from J, with 6 bases in between.

This clonotype occurred a few times. A much larger clone differs from this one at a single base, so this may be a read error. This chain links TRBV11-2 with TRBJ2-7; 7 bases fit TRBD1. The CDR3 has 15 amino acids. Per germline, CDR1 SGHAT and CDR2 FQNNGV. The CDR3 region is CVSSRNTGAPYEQYF. DNA of the CDR3: TGTGTCAGCAGTAGAAATACAGGGGCCCCCTACGAGCAGTACTTC.

This clonotype was detected a few times. The CDR3 sequence is CASSPRDRDEKLFF. CDR3 coding DNA: TGTGCCAGCAGCCCCCGGGACAGGGATGAAAAACTGTTTTTT. This chain links TRBV3-1 with TRBJ1-4, with TRBD1 matching over 9 bases. CDR1 and CDR2 (germline): LGHDT, YNNKEL (reference sequence). CDR3 size: 14 residues. The V segment lost 4 bases and the J segment 6 bases; nucleotides outside the gene matches: 3.

This clonotype showed up many times. J is TRBJ2-7 and V is TRBV12-3 or TRBV12-4; 14 bases agree with TRBD2. The CDR3 contains 14 residues. After removal of 6 bases from V and 7 bases from J, the junction contained 5 bases not matched to a gene. CDR3 DNA: TGTGCCAGCAGCCGACTAGCGGGAGGGGGGGAGCAGTACTTC. It yields the protein CASSRLAGGGEQYF.

The sample holds a few counts of this clonotype. The V call is TRBV29-1, the J call TRBJ2-6; D unclear. The CDR3 length is 12 residues. Per germline, CDR1 SQVTM and CDR2 ANQGSEA. The V gene lost 7 bases and the J gene lost 0 bases, with 4 bases spanning the gap. The CDR3 DNA is TGCAGCGCGATCTCTGGGGCCAACGTCCTGACTTTC. Its protein is CSAISGANVLTF.

Worth noting for this clonotype: The junction differs from germline at one of its ends, possibly a read error. The genes are TRBV5-4 and TRBJ2-1, with 14 bases matching TRBD2. CDR3 size: 15 residues. Germline CDR1 and CDR2: SGHNT and YYREEE (reference sequence). This CDR3 is CASSRGLAGGNGQFF. The CDR3 DNA reads as TGTGCCAGCAGCCGAGGACTAGCGGGAGGTAATGGGCAGTTCTTC.